One T cell receptor (beta chain) is described in this entry. The data were obtained in a study of blood T cell repertoires in COVID-19. Across the whole study: The United States, Italy and Spain supplied acute and convalescent COVID-19 samples. PBMCs, B-cell-depleted T cells, or T cells provided the cDNA or gDNA that made up the material.

The CDR3 loop spans 18 amino acids. V shed 0 bases and J 2 bases; nucleotides not matched to a gene: 6. CDR1 is ENHRY and CDR2 is SYGVKD in the germline V gene. Per the original methods: Estimation of nucleated cell counts was performed using reference gene primer amplification. Sequencing used immunoSEQ multiplex PCR; TCRdb keeps in-frame clones, though not all of them. The DNA was the basis for D and trimming; V, J and clone size are from that table. This repertoire shows approximately 220,000 clones, around 82% found once; its top ten account for 8.2%. The TCR sequence derives from a woman aged 45 to 65 with acute or convalescent COVID-19. Sequenced sample: peripheral blood. The rearrangement links TRBV10-3 to TRBJ2-2; TRBD2 agrees at 10 bases. CDR3 in DNA: TGTGCCATCAGTGAGTCAAAGCGGGAGGGGAGAAACACCGGGGAGCTGTTTTTT. Protein sequence: CAISESKREGRNTGELFF.